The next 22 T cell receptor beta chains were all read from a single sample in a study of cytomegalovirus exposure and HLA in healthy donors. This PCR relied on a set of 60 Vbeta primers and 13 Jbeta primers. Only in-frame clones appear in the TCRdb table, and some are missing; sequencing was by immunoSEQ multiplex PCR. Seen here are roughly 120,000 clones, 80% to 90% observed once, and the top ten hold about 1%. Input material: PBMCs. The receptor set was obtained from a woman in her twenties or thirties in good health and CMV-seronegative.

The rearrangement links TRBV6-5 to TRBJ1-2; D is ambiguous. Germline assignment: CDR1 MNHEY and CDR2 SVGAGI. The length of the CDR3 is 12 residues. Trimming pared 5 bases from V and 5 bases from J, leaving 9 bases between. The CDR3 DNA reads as TGTGCCAGCAGTGAAGCGGGTTATGGCTACACCTTC. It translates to CASSEAGYGYTF.

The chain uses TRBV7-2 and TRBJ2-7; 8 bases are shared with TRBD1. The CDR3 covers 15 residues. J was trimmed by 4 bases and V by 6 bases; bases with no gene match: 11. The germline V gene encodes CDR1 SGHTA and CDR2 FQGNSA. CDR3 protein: CASRREGQAIYEQYF. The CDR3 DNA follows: TGTGCCAGCAGACGAGAGGGACAGGCGATATACGAGCAGTACTTC.

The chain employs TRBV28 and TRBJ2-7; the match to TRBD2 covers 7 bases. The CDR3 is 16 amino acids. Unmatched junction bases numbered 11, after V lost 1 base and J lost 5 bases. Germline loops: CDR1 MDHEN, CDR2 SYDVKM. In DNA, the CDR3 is TGTGCCAGCAGTTTATCACACGGGGGGAACGAGGACGAGCAGTACTTC. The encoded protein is CASSLSHGGNEDEQYF.

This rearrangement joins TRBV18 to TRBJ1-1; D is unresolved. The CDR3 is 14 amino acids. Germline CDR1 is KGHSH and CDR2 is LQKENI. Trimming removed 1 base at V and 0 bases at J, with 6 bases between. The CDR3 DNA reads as TGTGCCAGCTCACCACTCGGGTTGAACACTGAAGCTTTCTTT. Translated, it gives CASSPLGLNTEAFF.

The CDR3 DNA reads as TGTGCCAGCAGGTCAACAGGGTTAGAAGGCTACACCTTC. Its protein is CASRSTGLEGYTF. V gene TRBV7-9 combines with J gene TRBJ1-2; D perhaps matches TRBD1 (6 bases). Germline V gene data show CDR1 as SEHNR and CDR2 as FQNEAQ (reference sequence). Trimming took off 6 bases at V and 8 bases at J, with 16 bases between the two ends. CDR3 length equals 13 residues.

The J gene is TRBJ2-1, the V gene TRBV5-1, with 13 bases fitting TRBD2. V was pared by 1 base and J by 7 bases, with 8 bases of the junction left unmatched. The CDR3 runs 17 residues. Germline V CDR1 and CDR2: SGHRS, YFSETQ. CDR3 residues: CASSLRGQLAGGNEQFF. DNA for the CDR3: TGCGCCAGCAGCTTGAGGGGTCAACTAGCGGGAGGGAATGAGCAGTTCTTC. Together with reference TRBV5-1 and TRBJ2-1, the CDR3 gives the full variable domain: KAGVTQTPRYLIKTRGQQVTLSCSPISGHRSVSWYQQTPGQGLQFLFEYFSETQRNKGNFPGRFSGRQFSNSRSEMNVSTLELGDSALYLCASSLRGQLAGGNEQFFGPGTRLTVL.

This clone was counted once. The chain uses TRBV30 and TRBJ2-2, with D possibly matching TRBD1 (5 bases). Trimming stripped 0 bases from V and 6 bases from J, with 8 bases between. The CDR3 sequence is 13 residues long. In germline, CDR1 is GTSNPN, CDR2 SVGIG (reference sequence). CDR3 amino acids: CAWSVRGAGELFF. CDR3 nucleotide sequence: TGTGCCTGGAGTGTAAGGGGTGCCGGGGAGCTGTTTTTT.

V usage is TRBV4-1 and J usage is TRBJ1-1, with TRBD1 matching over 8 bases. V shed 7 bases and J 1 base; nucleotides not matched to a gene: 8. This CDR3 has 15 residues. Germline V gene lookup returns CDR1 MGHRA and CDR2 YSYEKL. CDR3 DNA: TGCGCCAGCAACCGACAGGGGACAGCGAACACTGAAGCTTTCTTT. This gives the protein CASNRQGTANTEAFF.

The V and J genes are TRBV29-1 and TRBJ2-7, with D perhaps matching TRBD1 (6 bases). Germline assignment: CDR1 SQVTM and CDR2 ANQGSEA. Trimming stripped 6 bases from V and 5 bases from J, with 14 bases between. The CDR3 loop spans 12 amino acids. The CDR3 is CSVSTGWDEQYF. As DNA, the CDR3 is TGCAGCGTCTCGACAGGATGGGACGAGCAGTACTTC.

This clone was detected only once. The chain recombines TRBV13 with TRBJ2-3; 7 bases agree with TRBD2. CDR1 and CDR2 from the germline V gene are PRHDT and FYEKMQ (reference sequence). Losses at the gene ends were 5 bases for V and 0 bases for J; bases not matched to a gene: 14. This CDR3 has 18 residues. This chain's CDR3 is CASSGASGSPLSTDTQYF. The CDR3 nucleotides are TGTGCCAGCAGCGGGGCTAGCGGCTCACCTCTTAGCACAGATACGCAGTATTTT.

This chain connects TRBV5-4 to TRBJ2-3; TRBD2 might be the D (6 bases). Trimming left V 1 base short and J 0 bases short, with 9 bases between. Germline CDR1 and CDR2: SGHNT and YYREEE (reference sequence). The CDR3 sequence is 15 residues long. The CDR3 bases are TGTGCCAGCAGCTTGTTGGAGGGTAGCACAGATACGCAGTATTTT. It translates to CASSLLEGSTDTQYF.

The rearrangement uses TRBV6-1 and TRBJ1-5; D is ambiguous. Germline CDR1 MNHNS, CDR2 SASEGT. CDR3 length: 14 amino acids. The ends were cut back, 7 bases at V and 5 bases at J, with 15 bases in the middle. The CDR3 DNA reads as TGTGCCAGCACGACCCGGAGGGATCATCAGCCCCAGCATTTT. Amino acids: CASTTRRDHQPQHF.

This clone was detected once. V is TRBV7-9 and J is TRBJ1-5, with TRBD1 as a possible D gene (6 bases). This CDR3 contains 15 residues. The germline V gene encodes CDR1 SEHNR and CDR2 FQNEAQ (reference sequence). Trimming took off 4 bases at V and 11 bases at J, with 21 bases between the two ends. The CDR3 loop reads CASSSEAGVNPAQHF. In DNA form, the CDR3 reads TGTGCCAGCAGCTCCGAAGCAGGGGTCAATCCGGCCCAGCATTTT. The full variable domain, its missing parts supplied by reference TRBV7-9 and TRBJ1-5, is DTGVSQNPRHKITKRGQNVTFRCDPISEHNRLYWYRQTLGQGPEFLTYFQNEAQLEKSRLLSDRFSAERPKGSFSTLEIQRTEQGDSAMYLCASSSEAGVNPAQHFGDGTRLSIL.

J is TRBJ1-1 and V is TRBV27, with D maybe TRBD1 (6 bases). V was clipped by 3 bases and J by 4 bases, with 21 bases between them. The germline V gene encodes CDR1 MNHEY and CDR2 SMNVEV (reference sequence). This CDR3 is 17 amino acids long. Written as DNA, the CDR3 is TGTGCCAGCAGTTTCAGTACTACCCAAAGAGGGGGCACTGAAGCTTTCTTT. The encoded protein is CASSFSTTQRGGTEAFF.

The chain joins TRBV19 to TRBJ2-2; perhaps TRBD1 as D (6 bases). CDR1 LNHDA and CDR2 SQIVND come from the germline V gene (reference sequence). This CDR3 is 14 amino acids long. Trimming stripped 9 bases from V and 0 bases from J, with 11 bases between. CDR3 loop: CASNRVPNTGELFF. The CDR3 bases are TGTGCCAGCAACAGGGTTCCGAACACCGGGGAGCTGTTTTTT.

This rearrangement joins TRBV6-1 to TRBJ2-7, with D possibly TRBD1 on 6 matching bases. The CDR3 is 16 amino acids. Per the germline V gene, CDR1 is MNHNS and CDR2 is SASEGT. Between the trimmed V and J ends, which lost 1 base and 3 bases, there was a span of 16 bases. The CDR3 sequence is CASSEGVRGLNYEQYF. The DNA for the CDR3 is TGTGCCAGCAGTGAAGGAGTCAGGGGCCTTAACTACGAGCAGTACTTC.

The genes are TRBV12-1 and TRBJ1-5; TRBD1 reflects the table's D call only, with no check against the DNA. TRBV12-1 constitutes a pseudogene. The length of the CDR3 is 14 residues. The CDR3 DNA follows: TGTGCCAGCAGCTTTGGAACAGGCGGTCAGCCCCAGCATTTT. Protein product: CASSFGTGGQPQHF.

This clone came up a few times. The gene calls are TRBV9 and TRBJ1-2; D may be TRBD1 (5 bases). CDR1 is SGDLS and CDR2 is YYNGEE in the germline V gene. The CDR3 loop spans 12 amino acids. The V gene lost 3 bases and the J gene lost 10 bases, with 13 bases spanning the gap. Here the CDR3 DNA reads TGTGCCAGCAGCGCAATAACAGGTTCCTACACCTTC. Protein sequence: CASSAITGSYTF.

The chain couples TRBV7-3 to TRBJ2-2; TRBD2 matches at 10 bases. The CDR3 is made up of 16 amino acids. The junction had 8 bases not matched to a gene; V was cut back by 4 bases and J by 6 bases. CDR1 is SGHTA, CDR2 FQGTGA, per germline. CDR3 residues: CASSYQGLAGAGELFF. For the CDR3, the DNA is TGTGCCAGCAGCTACCAAGGCCTAGCGGGAGCCGGGGAGCTGTTTTTT.

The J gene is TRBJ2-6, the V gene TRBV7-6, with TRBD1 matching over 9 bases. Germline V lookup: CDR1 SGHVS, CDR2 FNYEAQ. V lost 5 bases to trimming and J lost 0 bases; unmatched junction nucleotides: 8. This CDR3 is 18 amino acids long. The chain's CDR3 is CASSPETGGLSGANVLTF. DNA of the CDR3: TGTGCCAGCAGCCCCGAGACAGGGGGACTCTCTGGGGCCAACGTCCTGACTTTC.

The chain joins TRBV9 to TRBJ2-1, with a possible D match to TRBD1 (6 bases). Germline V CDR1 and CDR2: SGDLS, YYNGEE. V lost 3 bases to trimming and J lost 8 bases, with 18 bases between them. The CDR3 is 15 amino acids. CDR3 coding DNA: TGTGCCAGCAGCGCTCAGACAGGAAGTTCGCATGAGCAGTTCTTC. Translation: CASSAQTGSSHEQFF.

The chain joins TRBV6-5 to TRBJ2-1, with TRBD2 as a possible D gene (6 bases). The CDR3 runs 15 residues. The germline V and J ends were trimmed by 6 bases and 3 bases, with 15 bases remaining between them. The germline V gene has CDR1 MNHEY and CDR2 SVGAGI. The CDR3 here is CASRLTDGSYNEQFF. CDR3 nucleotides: TGTGCCAGCAGGCTGACAGACGGGAGCTACAATGAGCAGTTCTTC.